This TCR beta chain was identified in a study of cytomegalovirus exposure and HLA in healthy donors. PCR used 60 Vbeta primers and 13 Jbeta primers. Per the authors' pipeline: Counted up in a later analysis, unique TCR beta chains came to approximately 83 million, with about 9.9 million shared. Method: immunoSEQ multiplex PCR; TCRdb's copy keeps in-frame clones and lacks some. V, J and clone size are those of that table, while D and trimming were read from the DNA. The data contain some 130,000 clones, 77% of them singletons. Study results and limitations: TCR beta chain V- and J-gene trimming was linked, in a later analysis, to a missense variant in DCLRE1C. Using a false discovery rate of 0.05, a later analysis showed that 15,000 to 20,000 TCR beta sequences were associated with HLA alleles. TCR association rates varied by HLA locus in a later analysis, with DRB1 highest and HLA-C lowest.

Notes on this clone: Its antigen is currently unknown.

The sequenced sample consisted of PBMCs. The TCR originated in a male donor in good health and CMV-seropositive.

CDR3 nucleotide sequence: TGTGCCAGCAGCTTCCTAAGGGGCAATGAGCAGTTCTTC. Amino acids: CASSFLRGNEQFF. The chain links TRBV7-2 to TRBJ2-1; weak D call: TRBD1 (5 bases). The CDR3 is 13 amino acids. CDR1 and CDR2 (germline): SGHTA, FQGNSA. V was clipped by 3 bases and J by 6 bases, with 9 bases between them.